The TCR beta chain described here comes from a study of T cell responses to AZD1222 COVID-19 vaccine. Study-wide results and caveats: Seropositivity was recorded at baseline in only six AZD1222 recipients.

This clone was picked up one time. The antigen is not known. Here immunoSEQ multiplex PCR was the method, and the copy in TCRdb shows in-frame clones only, minus some. The repertoire holds 85,000 to 130,000 clones, with just under 90% as singletons. This CDR3 has 13 amino acids. V was shortened by 6 bases and J by 2 bases, with 8 bases between the two germline ends. Germline CDR1 and CDR2: LNHNV and YYDKDF (reference sequence). The genes are TRBV15 and TRBJ1-5; D is uncertain. Source: peripheral blood, taken on day 0 of AZD1222 vaccination. The TCR was taken from an adult in good health. The CDR3 loop is CATSNGGNQPQHF. For the CDR3, the DNA is TGTGCCACCAGTAACGGGGGCAATCAGCCCCAGCATTTT.